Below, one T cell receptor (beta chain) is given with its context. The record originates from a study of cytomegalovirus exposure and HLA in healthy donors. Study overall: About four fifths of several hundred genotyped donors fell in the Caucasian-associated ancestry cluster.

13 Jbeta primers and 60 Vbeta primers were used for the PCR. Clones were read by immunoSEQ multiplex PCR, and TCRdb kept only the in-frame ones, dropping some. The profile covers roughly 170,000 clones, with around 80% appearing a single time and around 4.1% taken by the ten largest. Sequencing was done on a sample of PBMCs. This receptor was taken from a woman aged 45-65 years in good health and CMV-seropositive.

Here the CDR3 DNA reads TGTGCCAGCAGTCGGGACAGGTACAACACTGAAGCTTTCTTT. Translation: CASSRDRYNTEAFF. V usage is TRBV6-5 and J usage is TRBJ1-1, with 8 bases that match TRBD1. The CDR3 runs 14 residues. Germline CDR1 is MNHEY and CDR2 is SVGAGI. Trimming removed 5 bases from V and 2 bases from J; junction bases left unmatched: 4.